The TCR beta chain described here comes from a study of shared clonotypes between healthy human individuals. The donors, all of them Caucasian adults, lived in Nashville, Tennessee. The CDR3 totals 16 residues. Germline lookup yields CDR1 SGHTA and CDR2 FQGNSA. The J segment lost 5 bases and the V segment lost 5 bases, leaving 11 bases of the junction unmatched. This clone was seen more than once but under ten times. Its target is not known. The study, taken as a whole, reports: Non-shared clonotypes showed lower generation probabilities than clonotypes common to all four donors.

Libraries were prepared by immunoSEQ multiplex PCR; TCRdb keeps only in-frame clonotypes and omits some of them. The data contain some 790,000 clones, just under 75% of them singletons. The specimen was memory CD4+ T cells sorted from blood. Specified subset: CD45RA-negative fraction. The V and J genes are TRBV7-2 and TRBJ2-3; 9 bases line up with TRBD1. The clonotype comes from a young woman in good health. CDR3 sequence reads: CASSHIGTGKQDTQYF. Here the CDR3 DNA reads TGTGCCAGCAGCCACATTGGGACAGGGAAACAAGATACGCAGTATTTT.